The clone carrying this T cell receptor beta chain was seen many times. Isolated PBMCs totaled at least 6 million in each sample. This record belongs to a study of blood T cells in healthy people across ages. PCR was performed a second time for about 6 to 12 cycles using a sample-barcoded 5' primer and a J-beta primer mix. Every molecule of cDNA carried a tag from a template-switch adaptor with 12 random nucleotides. TCRdb recomputed calls from the 5' RACE reads with MiXCR, one row per CDR3 protein. Among approximately 770,000 distinct CDR3 sequences listed, 58% were seen once. V gave up 7 bases and J gave up 2 bases, with 9 bases separating them. The CDR3 is made up of 14 amino acids. Germline lookup yields CDR1 MNHEY and CDR2 SVGAGI.

V is TRBV6-5 and J is TRBJ2-6; D ambiguous. Sample: blood. The receptor's source is a man younger than 45 in good health. In DNA, the CDR3 is TGTGCCAGCACTAACTCGGCTGGGGCCAACGTCCTGACTTTC. This encodes CASTNSAGANVLTF.